Listed here are 20 T cell receptor beta chains from one sample, sequenced in a study of beta chain features in type 1 diabetes. The sequenced template was cDNA made from the entire isolated RNA. Repertoires were generated with immunoSEQ multiplex PCR, while TCRdb's copy carries only in-frame clones and drops some. The repertoire holds hundreds of thousands of clones, with 14% as singletons. These TCRs' antigens remain unknown. Study-level findings and limits: For Type 1 diabetes patients, all four CD4+ subsets carried TCRB CDR3s that were moderately but significantly shorter.

Sequenced sample: naive CD4+ T cells from blood. The receptors were sampled from a man aged 30 to 39 with type 1 diabetes.

This clone appeared a few times. This chain connects TRBV29-1 to TRBJ2-3; 10 positions agree with TRBD1. V shed 3 bases, J shed 4 bases, and the junction held 7 bases outside the gene matches. The CDR3 loop spans 15 amino acids. Germline V gives CDR1 SQVTM, CDR2 ANQGSEA. CDR3 sequence (DNA): TGCAGCGTTGAGCAGACAGGGGGCGTCGCAGATACGCAGTATTTT. This sequence encodes CSVEQTGGVADTQYF.

In DNA form, the CDR3 reads TGTGCCAGCAGTCGGTCACAGGGGGTCTTCGAGCAGTACTTC. It translates to CASSRSQGVFEQYF. The V gene is TRBV27, the J gene TRBJ2-7; 8 nucleotides agree with TRBD1. CDR1 is MNHEY, CDR2 SMNVEV, per germline (reference sequence). The CDR3 covers 14 residues. V dropped 5 bases and J dropped 6; count of bases not matched to a gene: 9.

The chain combines TRBV5-1 with TRBJ2-2; 7 nucleotides align to TRBD1. V shed 3 bases, J shed 6 bases, and the junction held 2 bases outside the gene matches. This CDR3 spans 13 amino acids. CDR1 is SGHRS and CDR2 is YFSETQ in the germline V gene. CDR3 DNA sequence: TGCGCCAGCAGCTGGGGGACAGCCGGGGAGCTGTTTTTT. It yields the protein CASSWGTAGELFF.

The gene calls are TRBV5-5 and TRBJ2-1; 10 bases are a match to TRBD1. Per the germline V gene, CDR1 is SGHKS and CDR2 is YYEKEE (reference sequence). Germline trimming cut 5 bases from V and 14 bases from J; bases unmatched to any gene: 16. The CDR3 spans 15 residues. The chain's CDR3 is CASRETGGRGVFEFF. In DNA form, the CDR3 reads TGTGCCAGCAGAGAGACAGGGGGCCGCGGAGTGTTCGAGTTCTTC.

This clone turned up a few times. This chain joins TRBV2 and TRBJ1-2; TRBD1 matches 8 bases. V was pared by 9 bases and J by 6 bases, with 9 bases of the junction left unmatched. Germline values: CDR1 SNHLY, CDR2 FYNNEI. CDR3 length equals 13 residues. Here the CDR3 DNA reads TGTGCCAGTAATGGACAGGGAGAAGATGGCTACACCTTC. Translation: CASNGQGEDGYTF. The full variable domain, with the rest looked up from reference TRBV2 and TRBJ1-2, is EPEVTQTPSHQVTQMGQEVILRCVPISNHLYFYWYRQILGQKVEFLVSFYNNEISEKSEIFDDQFSVERPDGSNFTLKIRSTKLEDSAMYFCASNGQGEDGYTFGSGTRLTVV.

J is TRBJ2-4 and V is TRBV28; the match to TRBD1 covers 9 bases. This CDR3 has 16 amino acids. V lost 5 bases to trimming and J lost 3 bases; unmatched junction nucleotides: 8. The germline gives CDR1 MDHEN, CDR2 SYDVKM. CDR3 loop: CASSQAKGQGKNIQYF. The CDR3 bases are TGTGCCAGCAGTCAGGCCAAGGGACAGGGCAAAAACATTCAGTACTTC.

J is TRBJ2-1 and V is TRBV7-3; 9 bases line up with TRBD1. V lost 2 bases to trimming and J lost 6 bases; unmatched junction nucleotides: 11. The CDR3 loop spans 17 amino acids. Germline lookup yields CDR1 SGHTA and CDR2 FQGTGA. CDR3 sequence (DNA): TGTGCCAGCAGCTTATTGACTGGGACAGGGTTGGGCAATGAGCAGTTCTTC. This sequence encodes CASSLLTGTGLGNEQFF.

This clone was seen more than once but under ten times. The J gene is TRBJ2-1, the V gene TRBV20-1, with no clear D. This CDR3 is 11 amino acids long. Trimming removed 8 bases from V and 7 bases from J, with 12 bases in between. Germline V gene sequence: CDR1 DFQATT, CDR2 SNEGSKA (reference sequence). The CDR3 nucleotides read TGCAGTTACTCAGGCCTGAATGAGCAGTTCTTC. It is translated as CSYSGLNEQFF.

CDR3 residues: CASSSRGAGETQYF. CDR3 coding DNA: TGTGCCAGCAGCTCCCGGGGGGCCGGAGAGACCCAGTACTTC. This chain uses TRBV5-4 with TRBJ2-5, with D possibly TRBD2 on 7 matching bases. CDR1 SGHNT and CDR2 YYREEE come from the germline V gene (reference sequence). The V gene lost 3 bases and the J gene lost 4 bases, with 13 bases spanning the gap. This CDR3 spans 14 amino acids.

The genes are TRBV10-3 and TRBJ2-1; D unclear. Germline V gene lookup returns CDR1 ENHRY and CDR2 SYGVKD. The CDR3 consists of 14 residues. V was trimmed by 3 bases and J by 3 bases, leaving 9 bases between them. The CDR3 nucleotides read TGTGCCATCAGTGAAGACACCTACTACAATGAGCAGTTCTTC. Protein sequence: CAISEDTYYNEQFF.

In this sample, this clone turned up a few times. V is TRBV2 and J is TRBJ2-2; no clear D. The CDR3 spans 12 residues. V shed 8 bases and J shed 2 bases, with 6 bases lying between them. Germline V gene lookup returns CDR1 SNHLY and CDR2 FYNNEI. The CDR3 region is CASRVNTGELFF. CDR3 bases: TGTGCCAGCCGGGTTAACACCGGGGAGCTGTTTTTT.

V and J are TRBV28 and TRBJ2-1, with D perhaps TRBD2 (5 bases). The length of the CDR3 is 18 residues. CDR1 is MDHEN and CDR2 is SYDVKM in the germline V gene. Trimming took off 6 bases at V and 5 bases at J, with 26 bases between the two ends. The CDR3: CASRTYGRGPKADNEQFF. The CDR3 nucleotides are TGTGCCAGCAGAACATATGGCCGAGGGCCAAAAGCGGACAATGAGCAGTTCTTC.

This clone was recorded a few times. The V gene is TRBV28, the J gene TRBJ2-1, with 11 nucleotides matching TRBD2. V gave up 7 bases and J gave up 7 bases; unmatched junction bases: 9. From germline, CDR1 is MDHEN and CDR2 SYDVKM. CDR3 length: 15 residues. The chain's CDR3 is CASNLGTSGSNEQFF. Here the CDR3 DNA reads TGTGCCAGCAACTTAGGTACTAGCGGGAGTAATGAGCAGTTCTTC.

This clone has more than one count but fewer than ten. The chain has TRBV7-8 and TRBJ2-1, with D uncertain. Trimming cost V 0 bases and J 4 bases, with 16 bases left between them. The germline CDR1 and CDR2 sequences are SGHVS and FQNEAQ. CDR3 length: 17 residues. CDR3 nucleotide sequence: TGTGCCAGCAGCTTAGCTAGCATCGAGTCCGGTTACAATGAGCAGTTCTTC. The encoded protein is CASSLASIESGYNEQFF.

In its sample, this clone was seen a few times. The chain combines TRBV28 with TRBJ1-1; D remains unclear. V was trimmed by 3 bases and J by 12 bases, leaving 14 bases between them. CDR3 size: 12 residues. Per the germline V gene, CDR1 is MDHEN and CDR2 is SYDVKM. The CDR3 region is CASSFRLYRPFF. The DNA for the CDR3 is TGTGCCAGCAGTTTTAGACTTTACCGACCTTTCTTT.

The chain's CDR3 is CASSSNGGTNEKLFF. In DNA form, the CDR3 reads TGTGCCAGCAGCTCGAACGGGGGGACTAATGAAAAACTGTTTTTT. The gene calls are TRBV7-9 and TRBJ1-4; D perhaps matches TRBD1 (5 bases). The V end was cut by 4 bases, the J end by 2 bases, with 11 bases between. The length of the CDR3 is 15 residues. CDR1 is SEHNR and CDR2 is FQNEAQ in the germline V gene (reference sequence).

The chain links TRBV9 to TRBJ2-6, with D perhaps TRBD2 (5 bases). CDR1 is SGDLS and CDR2 is YYNGEE in the germline V gene. The CDR3 has 16 amino acids. Trimming shortened V by 0 bases and J by 4 bases, and 11 bases separated the two germline ends. The CDR3 is CASSVGTHLGANVLTF. The CDR3 DNA reads TGTGCCAGCAGCGTAGGGACTCATTTAGGGGCCAACGTCCTGACTTTC. Drawing the rest from reference TRBV9 and TRBJ2-6, the complete variable domain is DSGVTQTPKHLITATGQRVTLRCSPRSGDLSVYWYQQSLDQGLQFLIQYYNGEERAKGNILERFSAQQFPDLHSELNLSSLELGDSALYFCASSVGTHLGANVLTFGAGSRLTVL.

This clone was observed a handful of times. The V call is TRBV25-1, the J call TRBJ2-1; D may be TRBD1 (6 bases). This CDR3 has 16 residues. Germline values: CDR1 MGHDK, CDR2 SYGVNS. The V and J ends lost 7 bases and 7 bases respectively, with 23 bases between them. CDR3 residues: CASKASDSRAMNEQFF. The CDR3 nucleotides are TGTGCCAGCAAGGCCTCGGACAGCAGGGCAATGAATGAGCAGTTCTTC.

V and J are TRBV6-1 and TRBJ2-7, with TRBD2 identical over 9 bases. The CDR3 loop spans 16 amino acids. V trimming: 2 bases; J trimming: 4 bases; junction bases outside the gene matches: 9. The germline V gene encodes CDR1 MNHNS and CDR2 SASEGT. The CDR3 DNA sequence: TGTGCCAGCAGTGAATCCGTAGCGGGAGAAGGGTACGAGCAGTACTTC. It encodes CASSESVAGEGYEQYF.

This clone came up a few times. The chain combines TRBV7-9 with TRBJ1-1; the D gene is possibly TRBD1 (6 bases). This CDR3 has 14 residues. Trimming left V 5 bases short and J 10 bases short, with 20 bases between. Germline CDR1 is SEHNR and CDR2 is FQNEAQ (reference sequence). CDR3 sequence reads: CASSQSTGQLIAFF. CDR3 DNA sequence: TGTGCCAGCAGCCAATCGACAGGCCAACTGATAGCTTTCTTT.